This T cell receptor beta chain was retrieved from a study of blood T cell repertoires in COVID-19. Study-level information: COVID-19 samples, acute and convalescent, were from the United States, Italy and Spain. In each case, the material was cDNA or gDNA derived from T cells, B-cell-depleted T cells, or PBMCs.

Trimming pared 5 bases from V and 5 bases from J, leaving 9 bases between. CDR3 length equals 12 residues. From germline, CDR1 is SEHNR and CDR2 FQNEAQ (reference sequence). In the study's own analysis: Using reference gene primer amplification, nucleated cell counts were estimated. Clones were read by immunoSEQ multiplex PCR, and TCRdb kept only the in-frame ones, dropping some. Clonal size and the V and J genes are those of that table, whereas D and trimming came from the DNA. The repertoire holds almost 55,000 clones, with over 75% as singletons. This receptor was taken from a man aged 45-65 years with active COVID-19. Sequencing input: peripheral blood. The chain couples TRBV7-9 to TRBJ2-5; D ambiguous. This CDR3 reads CASSRPRETQYF. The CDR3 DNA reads TGTGCCAGCAGCCGCCCCCGGGAGACCCAGTACTTC.